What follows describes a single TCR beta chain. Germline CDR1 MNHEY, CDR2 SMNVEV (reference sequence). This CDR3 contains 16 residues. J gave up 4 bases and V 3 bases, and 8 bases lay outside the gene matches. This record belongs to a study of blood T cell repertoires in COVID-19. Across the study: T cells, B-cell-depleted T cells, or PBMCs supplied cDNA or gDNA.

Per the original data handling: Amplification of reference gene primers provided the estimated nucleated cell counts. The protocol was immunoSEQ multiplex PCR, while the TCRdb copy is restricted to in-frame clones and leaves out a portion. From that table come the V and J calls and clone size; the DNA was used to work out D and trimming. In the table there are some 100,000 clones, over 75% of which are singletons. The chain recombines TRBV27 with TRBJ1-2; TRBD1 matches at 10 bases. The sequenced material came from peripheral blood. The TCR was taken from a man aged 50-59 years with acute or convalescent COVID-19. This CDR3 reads CASSFDPRTGGYGYTF. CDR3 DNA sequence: TGTGCCAGCAGTTTCGACCCTAGGACAGGGGGCTATGGCTACACCTTC.